The next 5 T cell receptor beta chains were all read from a single sample in a study of OX40 agonist ivuxolimab in advanced cancers. Sequenced by immunoSEQ multiplex PCR; TCRdb stores in-frame clones only, minus some. Among just under 65,000 clones listed, over 75% were seen once. The sample here was CD4+ or CD8+ T cells sorted from blood, taken in a trial of the OX40 agonist ivuxolimab. The origin of the receptors is an adult with an advanced solid tumor such as melanoma, head and neck, liver or kidney cancer.

The V call is TRBV10-3, the J call TRBJ1-6, with a weak D call TRBD1 (5 bases). The V gene's germline CDR1 is ENHRY and CDR2 SYGVKD. This CDR3 region has 15 residues. The V end lost 4 bases, the J end lost 4 bases, and 11 bases lay between the germline ends. In nucleotides, the CDR3 is TGTGCCATCAGTGTGAGACAGTCTTATAATTCACCCCTCCACTTT. Translating gives CAISVRQSYNSPLHF.

The gene calls are TRBV7-3 and TRBJ2-1, with TRBD2 matching 7 bases. Trimming removed 8 bases from V and 7 bases from J; junction bases left unmatched: 5. The CDR3 covers 12 residues. Looked up from germline, CDR1 is SGHTA and CDR2 is FQGTGA. CDR3 in amino acids: CASGTGGNEQFF. The CDR3 DNA reads TGTGCCAGCGGAACGGGAGGTAATGAGCAGTTCTTC.

The chain uses TRBV18 and TRBJ1-4, with D tentatively TRBD1 (5 bases). Germline V gives CDR1 KGHSH, CDR2 LQKENI. V dropped 6 bases and J dropped 6 bases, with 14 bases sitting between them. CDR3 length equals 14 residues. The CDR3 DNA is TGTGCCAGCTCGGCCGAGAGGGGCGATGAAAAACTGTTTTTT. This translates into CASSAERGDEKLFF.

The rearrangement links TRBV4-2 to TRBJ1-5; 8 bases align to TRBD1. Trimming took 5 bases from V and 3 from J; bases not matched to a gene: 6. The length of the CDR3 is 15 residues. Germline CDR1 LGHNA, CDR2 YNFKEQ. In nucleotides, the CDR3 is TGTGCCAGCAGCGTAACAGGGGGTGTCAATCAGCCCCAGCATTTT. This translates into CASSVTGGVNQPQHF.

This clone was found a few times. The gene calls are TRBV2 and TRBJ1-2; possible D gene TRBD1, 6 bases. The V end was cut by 6 bases, the J end by 8 bases, with 25 bases between. Germline lookup yields CDR1 SNHLY and CDR2 FYNNEI. This CDR3 is built from 16 residues. The CDR3 nucleotides are TGTGCCAGCAGGCGTCCGGACAGAAGGGTACCTCACGGCTACACCTTC. This translates into CASRRPDRRVPHGYTF. Variable domain in full (rest from reference TRBV2 and TRBJ1-2): EPEVTQTPSHQVTQMGQEVILRCVPISNHLYFYWYRQILGQKVEFLVSFYNNEISEKSEIFDDQFSVERPDGSNFTLKIRSTKLEDSAMYFCASRRPDRRVPHGYTFGSGTRLTVV.